Shown below are 24 T cell receptor beta chains from a single sample sequenced in a study of identical twins. TCRdb ran MiXCR on the 5' RACE reads and lists one entry per CDR3 protein. There are roughly 500,000 distinct CDR3 sequences in the sample; 22% occur only once, and 0.75% to 0.95% lies in the top ten. This same sample was also taken into another study, of T cells expressing NK-cell markers.

The sequencing sample was made of CD4+ T cells sorted from blood. Every receptor here comes from a woman younger than 30 in good health.

This chain joins TRBV3-1 and TRBJ2-7; D is unclear. Trimming shortened V by 1 base and J by 5 bases, and 9 bases separated the two germline ends. Germline loops: CDR1 LGHDT, CDR2 YNNKEL (reference sequence). The CDR3 runs 13 residues. The CDR3 coding sequence is TGTGCCAGCAGCCAAGGAATACGTAACGAGCAGTACTTC. This encodes CASSQGIRNEQYF.

This chain links TRBV12-3 or TRBV12-4 with TRBJ2-5; either TRBD1 or TRBD2 may fit D (6 bases each). This CDR3 is built from 13 residues. Between the trimmed V and J ends, which lost 7 bases and 6 bases, there was a span of 15 bases. CDR3 coding DNA: TGTGCCAGCACAGGAGGGGGGAGAAAGACCCAGTACTTC. This codes for CASTGGGRKTQYF.

The sample holds many counts of this clonotype. The genes are TRBV7-9 and TRBJ2-3; TRBD2 aligns across 9 bases. Trimming took 5 bases from V and 2 from J; bases not matched to a gene: 5. The CDR3 is made up of 15 amino acids. Germline CDR1 reads SEHNR; CDR2 reads FQNEAQ (reference sequence). The CDR3 loop is CASSPSGIYTDTQYF. The CDR3 DNA follows: TGTGCCAGCAGCCCTAGCGGGATTTACACAGATACGCAGTATTTT.

This clonotype occurred many times. The chain is built from TRBV20-1 and TRBJ1-2; 10 bases are shared with TRBD1. Germline CDR1 and CDR2: DFQATT and SNEGSKA (reference sequence). The CDR3 runs 14 residues. Trimming took 5 bases from V and 8 from J; bases not matched to a gene: 11. This CDR3 is CSAAPGQGEAGYTF. DNA of the CDR3: TGCAGTGCTGCCCCCGGACAGGGGGAAGCAGGCTACACCTTC.

The rearrangement joins TRBV5-1 to TRBJ1-2; D gene unclear. The V end lost 0 bases, the J end lost 4 bases, and 10 bases lay between the germline ends. This CDR3 comprises 14 residues. Germline V CDR1 and CDR2: SGHRS, YFSETQ. As DNA, the CDR3 is TGCGCCAGCAGCTTGGCCGAGTCGGTCTATGGCTACACCTTC. Amino acids: CASSLAESVYGYTF.

This rearrangement joins TRBV6-2 or TRBV6-3 to TRBJ1-2; 7 bases align to TRBD1. Germline-derived CDR1 and CDR2 are MNHEY and SVGEGT. The CDR3 is made up of 16 amino acids. Germline trimming cut 4 bases from V and 4 bases from J; bases unmatched to any gene: 12. CDR3 sequence (DNA): TGTGCCAGCAGTTTACGGGACAGTACCTTGGTCTATGGCTACACCTTC. It yields the protein CASSLRDSTLVYGYTF.

In this sample, this clonotype turned up a few times. The gene calls are TRBV20-1 and TRBJ1-5; tentative D call: TRBD1 (6 bases). Germline assignment: CDR1 DFQATT and CDR2 SNEGSKA (reference sequence). The CDR3 has 12 residues. V dropped 5 bases and J dropped 7 bases, with 12 bases sitting between them. CDR3 sequence (DNA): TGCAGTGCTGGCACAGGGTTGCAGCCCCAGCATTTT. Its protein product is CSAGTGLQPQHF.

This clonotype was counted between two and nine times. This chain connects TRBV12-3 or TRBV12-4 to TRBJ2-5; D is perhaps TRBD1 (6 bases). CDR3 size: 13 residues. V gave up 6 bases and J gave up 7 bases, with 15 bases separating them. CDR3 coding DNA: TGTGCCAGCAGACGGACAGTCTCGGGGACCCAGTACTTC. Protein product: CASRRTVSGTQYF.

This clonotype was recorded many times. The chain is built from TRBV12-3 or TRBV12-4 and TRBJ2-1; D may correspond to TRBD1 or TRBD2 (5 bases each). The CDR3 is made up of 11 amino acids. V shed 8 bases and J shed 7 bases, with 9 bases lying between them. The CDR3 region has the DNA TGTGCCAGCGCCTGGGGGAATGAGCAGTTCTTC. Translating it yields CASAWGNEQFF.

The V call is TRBV14, the J call TRBJ2-7, with 7 bases lining up with TRBD2. Germline V gene sequence: CDR1 SGHDN, CDR2 FVKESK. The V gene end was trimmed by 4 bases and the J gene end by 3 bases; junction bases not matched to a gene: 9. The CDR3 is 15 residues long. The CDR3 sequence is CASSPQSGTIYEQYF. DNA of the CDR3: TGTGCCAGCAGCCCCCAAAGCGGGACCATCTACGAGCAGTACTTC.

This clonotype has just a few counts. The rearrangement links TRBV20-1 to TRBJ2-3; 14 bases agree with TRBD2. CDR1 and CDR2 from the germline V gene are DFQATT and SNEGSKA (reference sequence). With 6 bases clipped from V and 6 bases from J, the junction kept 11 bases outside the gene matches. This CDR3 is 16 amino acids long. The CDR3 protein is CSAYAGTSGGGDTQYF. In nucleotides, the CDR3 is TGCAGTGCCTATGCCGGGACTAGCGGGGGAGGGGATACGCAGTATTTT.

The chain joins TRBV27 to TRBJ2-5; TRBD2 is a possible D gene (5 bases). Looked up from germline, CDR1 is MNHEY and CDR2 is SMNVEV (reference sequence). This CDR3 region has 13 residues. The V and J ends lost 4 bases and 4 bases respectively, with 10 bases between them. The CDR3 is CASSSTAGETQYF. The CDR3 DNA sequence: TGTGCCAGCAGTTCTACCGCGGGAGAGACCCAGTACTTC.

This clonotype was seen more than once but under ten times. The J gene is TRBJ1-5, the V gene TRBV15; D is unclear. CDR1 LNHNV and CDR2 YYDKDF come from the germline V gene (reference sequence). CDR3 length equals 15 residues. The V end was cut by 0 bases, the J end by 0 bases, with 6 bases between. CDR3 nucleotides: TGTGCCACCAGCAGAGACGGCACTAGCAATCAGCCCCAGCATTTT. Its translation is CATSRDGTSNQPQHF.

This clonotype was found many times. This rearrangement joins TRBV12-3 or TRBV12-4 to TRBJ1-1; TRBD1 matches at 7 bases. The ends lost 3 bases at V and 3 bases at J; junction bases unmatched: 1. The CDR3 runs 13 residues. The CDR3 DNA is TGTGCCAGCAGTTTGACAGGGTACACTGAAGCTTTCTTT. It encodes CASSLTGYTEAFF.

This clonotype has a count of ten or more. The V call is TRBV28, the J call TRBJ2-2; D remains ambiguous. The CDR3 covers 12 residues. The V end lost 2 bases, the J end lost 6 bases, and 4 bases lay between the germline ends. Germline V gene lookup returns CDR1 MDHEN and CDR2 SYDVKM. In DNA form, the CDR3 reads TGTGCCAGCAGTTTAGCTGCCGGGGAGCTGTTTTTT. Translation gives CASSLAAGELFF.

V is TRBV10-3 and J is TRBJ2-7; D is ambiguous. The CDR3 contains 13 residues. V shed 2 bases and J shed 2 bases, with 7 bases lying between them. Germline CDR1 reads ENHRY; CDR2 reads SYGVKD. This CDR3 reads CAISEGGTYEQYF. CDR3 DNA sequence: TGTGCCATCAGTGAGGGCGGCACCTACGAGCAGTACTTC.

There are a few counts of this clonotype. V is TRBV20-1 and J is TRBJ1-3; D gene uncertain. The V gene's germline CDR1 is DFQATT and CDR2 SNEGSKA (reference sequence). The ends were cut back, 4 bases at V and 0 bases at J, with 7 bases in the middle. The CDR3 loop spans 13 amino acids. The CDR3 DNA is TGCAGTGCTACAATTATCTCTGGAAACACCATATATTTT. This gives the protein CSATIISGNTIYF.

This clonotype was observed a handful of times. The chain links TRBV4-1 to TRBJ2-6; the match to TRBD2 covers 8 bases. The length of the CDR3 is 17 residues. Germline V gene sequence: CDR1 MGHRA, CDR2 YSYEKL. V gave up 4 bases and J gave up 1 base; unmatched junction bases: 6. The CDR3 DNA reads as TGCGCCAGCAGCCGAGGGGGACTAGTGTCTGGGGCCAACGTCCTGACTTTC. Its protein is CASSRGGLVSGANVLTF.

This clonotype has just a few counts. The chain joins TRBV5-1 to TRBJ1-2, with D uncertain. Per germline, CDR1 SGHRS and CDR2 YFSETQ. The V end was cut by 0 bases, the J end by 8 bases, with 5 bases between. The CDR3 loop spans 11 amino acids. The CDR3 nucleotides read TGCGCCAGCAGCTTGGAGGCAGGCTACACCTTC. Amino acids: CASSLEAGYTF.

The chain recombines TRBV9 with TRBJ2-7, with 8 bases aligning to TRBD1. CDR1 is SGDLS, CDR2 YYNGEE, per germline. The CDR3 sequence is 16 residues long. The V segment lost 4 bases and the J segment 1 base; nucleotides outside the gene matches: 10. The CDR3 spells CASSPPSQGVSYEQYF. The DNA of the CDR3 is TGTGCCAGCAGCCCACCCTCACAGGGGGTTTCCTACGAGCAGTACTTC. Based on the CDR3 plus reference TRBV9 and TRBJ2-7, the full variable domain is DSGVTQTPKHLITATGQRVTLRCSPRSGDLSVYWYQQSLDQGLQFLIQYYNGEERAKGNILERFSAQQFPDLHSELNLSSLELGDSALYFCASSPPSQGVSYEQYFGPGTRLTVT.

The J gene is TRBJ2-1, the V gene TRBV5-6, with 9 nucleotides matching TRBD2. This CDR3 region has 16 residues. J lost 4 bases, V lost 5 bases, and 10 bases had no gene match. From germline, CDR1 is SGHDT and CDR2 YYEEEE. The CDR3 reads CASRHGAGGMYNEQFF. CDR3 DNA sequence: TGTGCCAGCAGGCACGGGGCGGGAGGGATGTACAATGAGCAGTTCTTC.

J is TRBJ2-1 and V is TRBV12-3 or TRBV12-4, with 8 bases matching TRBD2. The V and J ends lost 5 bases and 6 bases, in that order; junction bases with no gene match: 12. CDR3 length: 16 amino acids. The DNA for the CDR3 is TGTGCCAGCAGTCGATTTAGCGGGACCCTCGGCAATGAGCAGTTCTTC. Protein product: CASSRFSGTLGNEQFF.

The chain carries TRBV4-3 and TRBJ1-1; possibly TRBD1 for D (5 bases). The germline V gene has CDR1 LGHNA and CDR2 YSLEER. The CDR3 runs to 14 residues. The ends were cut back, 0 bases at V and 8 bases at J, with 13 bases in the middle. CDR3 loop: CASSQDLRAVEAFF. The CDR3 DNA sequence: TGCGCCAGCAGCCAAGATCTCAGGGCGGTAGAAGCTTTCTTT.

The rearrangement joins TRBV4-2 to TRBJ1-6; D uncertain. V lost 0 bases to trimming and J lost 7 bases, with 19 bases between them. The CDR3 is 18 residues long. Germline V lookup: CDR1 LGHNA, CDR2 YNFKEQ. CDR3 sequence (DNA): TGTGCCAGCAGCCAAGAGCCGGGGAACACGATGGGGAATTCACCCCTCCACTTT. It encodes CASSQEPGNTMGNSPLHF.